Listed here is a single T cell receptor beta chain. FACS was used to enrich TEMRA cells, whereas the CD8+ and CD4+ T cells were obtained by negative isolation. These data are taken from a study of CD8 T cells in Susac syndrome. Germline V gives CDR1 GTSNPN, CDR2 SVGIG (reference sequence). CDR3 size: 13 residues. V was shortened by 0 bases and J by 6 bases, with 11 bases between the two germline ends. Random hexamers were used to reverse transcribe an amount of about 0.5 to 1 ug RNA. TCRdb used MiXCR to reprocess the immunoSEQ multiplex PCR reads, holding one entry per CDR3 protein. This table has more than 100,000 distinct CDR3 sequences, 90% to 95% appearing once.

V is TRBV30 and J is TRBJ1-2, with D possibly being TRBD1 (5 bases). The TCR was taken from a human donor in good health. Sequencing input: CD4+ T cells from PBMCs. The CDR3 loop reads CAWSVSRGNGYTF. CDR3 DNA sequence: TGTGCCTGGAGTGTATCGAGGGGCAATGGCTACACCTTC. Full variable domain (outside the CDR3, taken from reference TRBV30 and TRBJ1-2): SQTIHQWPATLVQPVGSPLSLECTVEGTSNPNLYWYRQAAGRGLQLLFYSVGIGQISSEVPQNLSASRPQDRQFILSSKKLLLSDSGFYLCAWSVSRGNGYTFGSGTRLTVV.